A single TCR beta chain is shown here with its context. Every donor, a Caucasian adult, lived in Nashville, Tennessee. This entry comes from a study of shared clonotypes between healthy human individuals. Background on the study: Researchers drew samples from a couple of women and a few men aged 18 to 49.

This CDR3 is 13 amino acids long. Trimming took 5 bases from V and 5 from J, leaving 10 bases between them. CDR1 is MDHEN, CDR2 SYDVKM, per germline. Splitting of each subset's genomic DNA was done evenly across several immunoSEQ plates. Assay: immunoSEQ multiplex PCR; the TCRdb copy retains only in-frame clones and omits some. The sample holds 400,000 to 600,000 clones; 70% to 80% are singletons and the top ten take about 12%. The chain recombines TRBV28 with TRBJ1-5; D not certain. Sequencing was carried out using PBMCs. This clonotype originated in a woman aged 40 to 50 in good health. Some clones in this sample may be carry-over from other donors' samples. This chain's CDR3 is CASSGKGHQPQHF. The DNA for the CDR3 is TGTGCCAGCAGTGGAAAAGGGCATCAGCCCCAGCATTTT.